The 20 T cell receptor beta chains below come from one sample, sequenced in a study of control samples from healthy donors and cancer patients. Clones were read by immunoSEQ multiplex PCR, and TCRdb kept only the in-frame ones, dropping some. The sample has about 89,000 clones; around nine tenths are singletons. What was sequenced was blood. Receptors were obtained from a man aged 30 to 45 in good health.

This rearrangement joins TRBV5-6 to TRBJ2-7; tentative D call: TRBD1 (5 bases). V lost 5 bases, J lost 0 bases, and 9 bases lay in between. The CDR3 length is 13 residues. Germline V gives CDR1 SGHDT, CDR2 YYEEEE. CDR3 in amino acids: CASSPQGSYEQYV. The CDR3 region has the DNA TGTGCCAGCAGTCCCCAGGGCTCCTACGAGCAGTACGTC.

The rearrangement uses TRBV5-5 and TRBJ1-1; D is possibly TRBD1 (6 bases). Germline V CDR1 and CDR2: SGHKS, YYEKEE (reference sequence). V gave up 3 bases and J gave up 6 bases, with 15 bases separating them. The CDR3 consists of 14 residues. The CDR3 bases are TGTGCCAGCAGCTGGGGGGCAGCTGGCGCTGAAGCTTTCTTT. Amino acid sequence: CASSWGAAGAEAFF.

The chain links TRBV20-1 to TRBJ2-5; D uncertain. Trimming cost V 2 bases and J 1 base, with 2 bases left between them. The germline V gene encodes CDR1 DFQATT and CDR2 SNEGSKA (reference sequence). This CDR3 has 11 amino acids. In nucleotides, the CDR3 is TGCAGTGCTAGATCCCAAGAGACCCAGTACTTC. Its protein is CSARSQETQYF.

CDR3 region: CASSIEFFNTEAFF. The CDR3 bases are TGTGCCAGTAGTATAGAGTTCTTTAACACTGAAGCTTTCTTT. This chain connects TRBV19 to TRBJ1-1, with no clear D. The ends were cut back, 0 bases at V and 2 bases at J, with 7 bases in the middle. In germline, CDR1 is LNHDA, CDR2 SQIVND (reference sequence). This CDR3 comprises 14 residues.

The V and J genes are TRBV7-6 and TRBJ2-1; 12 positions agree with TRBD2. Germline assignment: CDR1 SGHVS and CDR2 FNYEAQ. The CDR3 loop spans 19 amino acids. J gave up 0 bases and V 4 bases, and 10 bases lay outside the gene matches. The CDR3 coding sequence is TGTGCCAGCAGCTCCACAGCCGGGACTAGCGGGCGCTCCTACAATGAGCAGTTCTTC. This sequence encodes CASSSTAGTSGRSYNEQFF.

The chain links TRBV30 to TRBJ2-7; the D is unclear. Germline V gene lookup returns CDR1 GTSNPN and CDR2 SVGIG (reference sequence). This CDR3 has 13 residues. Trimming took off 0 bases at V and 6 bases at J, with 12 bases between the two ends. The CDR3 protein is CAWSVSPAREQYV. DNA of the CDR3: TGTGCCTGGAGTGTAAGCCCTGCGCGCGAGCAGTACGTC.

The V call is TRBV5-1, the J call TRBJ2-2, with unresolved D. The CDR3 runs 14 residues. The germline gives CDR1 SGHRS, CDR2 YFSETQ. The V end lost 0 bases, the J end lost 2 bases, and 5 bases lay between the germline ends. CDR3 amino acids: CASSLVPNTGELFF. For the CDR3, the DNA is TGCGCCAGCAGCTTGGTTCCCAACACCGGGGAGCTGTTTTTT.

This clone was detected a few times. The same CDR3 can be traced to other DNA sequences in this sample. V and J are TRBV30 and TRBJ2-5; no reliable D call. Germline V lookup: CDR1 GTSNPN, CDR2 SVGIG (reference sequence). This CDR3 is built from 12 residues. V was shortened by 0 bases and J by 5 bases, with 7 bases between the two germline ends. DNA of the CDR3: TGTGCCTGGAGTGTAAGACGGGAGACCCAGTACTTC. As protein: CAWSVRRETQYF.

V usage is TRBV5-1 and J usage is TRBJ1-3; D is possibly TRBD1 (6 bases). From germline, CDR1 is SGHRS and CDR2 YFSETQ. CDR3 length: 17 amino acids. V shed 0 bases and J shed 0 bases, with 13 bases lying between them. The CDR3 reads CASSLEFQGNSGNTIYF. CDR3 DNA sequence: TGCGCCAGCAGCTTGGAATTTCAGGGGAACTCTGGAAACACCATATATTTT.

The J gene is TRBJ1-5, the V gene TRBV30; the D is unclear. The germline V gene encodes CDR1 GTSNPN and CDR2 SVGIG (reference sequence). V shed 3 bases and J shed 0 bases, with 6 bases lying between them. This CDR3 is 13 amino acids long. The CDR3 sequence: CAWRAGSNQPQHF. As DNA, the CDR3 is TGTGCCTGGAGGGCAGGTAGCAATCAGCCCCAGCATTTT. Together with reference TRBV30 and TRBJ1-5, the CDR3 gives the full variable domain: SQTIHQWPATLVQPVGSPLSLECTVEGTSNPNLYWYRQAAGRGLQLLFYSVGIGQISSEVPQNLSASRPQDRQFILSSKKLLLSDSGFYLCAWRAGSNQPQHFGDGTRLSIL.

The rearrangement joins TRBV14 to TRBJ2-1; possibly TRBD2 for D (5 bases). Germline loops: CDR1 SGHDN, CDR2 FVKESK. V was shortened by 3 bases and J by 13 bases, with 10 bases between the two germline ends. CDR3 length: 11 amino acids. Written as DNA, the CDR3 is TGTGCCAGCAGCCAGGACTTGGCCCAGTTCTTC. Its translation: CASSQDLAQFF.

This rearrangement joins TRBV5-1 to TRBJ2-2; 7 bases agree with TRBD1. Trimming cost V 5 bases and J 5 bases; bases outside gene matches: 3. There are 13 residues in the CDR3. Germline CDR1 is SGHRS and CDR2 is YFSETQ. CDR3 loop: CASRQGETGELFF. DNA for the CDR3: TGCGCCAGCAGGCAGGGGGAAACCGGGGAGCTGTTTTTT. Full variable domain (outside the CDR3, taken from reference TRBV5-1 and TRBJ2-2): KAGVTQTPRYLIKTRGQQVTLSCSPISGHRSVSWYQQTPGQGLQFLFEYFSETQRNKGNFPGRFSGRQFSNSRSEMNVSTLELGDSALYLCASRQGETGELFFGEGSRLTVL.

This sequence joins TRBV2 and TRBJ2-1; the match to TRBD2 covers 9 bases. Germline CDR1 is SNHLY and CDR2 is FYNNEI. The CDR3 contains 13 residues. V lost 7 bases, J lost 7 bases, and 5 bases stayed unmatched. CDR3 sequence (DNA): TGTGCCAGCAAAGGGACTAGCTGGAATGAGCAGTTCTTC. Its translation is CASKGTSWNEQFF. Drawing the rest from reference TRBV2 and TRBJ2-1, the complete variable domain is EPEVTQTPSHQVTQMGQEVILRCVPISNHLYFYWYRQILGQKVEFLVSFYNNEISEKSEIFDDQFSVERPDGSNFTLKIRSTKLEDSAMYFCASKGTSWNEQFFGPGTRLTVL.

The chain employs TRBV5-6 and TRBJ2-3; D unclear. The germline V gene has CDR1 SGHDT and CDR2 YYEEEE. The CDR3 sequence is 13 residues long. The V end was cut by 1 base, the J end by 7 bases, with 10 bases between. This CDR3 is CASSLSSGHTQYF. The DNA of the CDR3 is TGTGCCAGCAGCTTGTCCTCCGGGCATACGCAGTATTTT.

V usage is TRBV29-1 and J usage is TRBJ2-1; D possibly corresponds to TRBD1 (6 bases). The CDR3 covers 18 residues. V was cut by 6 bases and J by 0 bases, with 24 bases left in between. Germline loops: CDR1 SQVTM, CDR2 ANQGSEA. The CDR3 sequence is CSVSGTRVALISYNEQFF. As DNA, the CDR3 is TGCAGCGTCTCCGGGACAAGGGTAGCCCTGATCTCCTACAATGAGCAGTTCTTC.

The chain uses TRBV2 and TRBJ2-5, with 7 nucleotides matching TRBD1. Per germline, CDR1 SNHLY and CDR2 FYNNEI. The junction had 14 bases not matched to a gene; V was cut back by 6 bases and J by 7 bases. The CDR3 extends over 15 amino acids. CDR3 nucleotide sequence: TGTGCCAGCAGGATGACAGGGTGGCCAGGGGGGACCCAGTACTTC. Amino acid sequence: CASRMTGWPGGTQYF.

The chain uses TRBV5-1 and TRBJ1-1, with D possibly matching TRBD1 (6 bases). Trimming removed 9 bases at V and 4 bases at J, with 19 bases between. Germline CDR1 is SGHRS and CDR2 is YFSETQ. This CDR3 region has 14 residues. DNA of the CDR3: TGCGCCACCTCGCTCGGGGGCAGGGCCACTGAAGCTTTCTTT. This sequence encodes CATSLGGRATEAFF.

V usage is TRBV5-5 and J usage is TRBJ1-1; D remains ambiguous. The CDR3 runs to 13 residues. Germline V gene lookup returns CDR1 SGHKS and CDR2 YYEKEE (reference sequence). Trimming left V 3 bases short and J 0 bases short, with 6 bases between. This chain's CDR3 is CASSSTMNTEAFF. The CDR3 region has the DNA TGTGCCAGCAGCTCGACAATGAACACTGAAGCTTTCTTT.

The chain joins TRBV4-1 to TRBJ2-1; the D gene is possibly TRBD2 (6 bases). Trimming left V 1 base short and J 4 bases short, with 11 bases between. CDR3 length: 15 residues. Germline loops: CDR1 MGHRA, CDR2 YSYEKL. The CDR3 loop reads CASSQGVGGYNEQFF. The CDR3 region has the DNA TGCGCCAGCAGCCAAGGGGTGGGAGGATACAATGAGCAGTTCTTC.

V is TRBV5-1 and J is TRBJ2-5; 9 bases match TRBD2. Unmatched junction bases numbered 7, after V lost 0 bases and J lost 4 bases. This CDR3 contains 16 residues. Germline lookup yields CDR1 SGHRS and CDR2 YFSETQ. The DNA of the CDR3 is TGCGCCAGCAGCTTGGCCAGTGCTAGCGGGACAGAGACCCAGTACTTC. This gives the protein CASSLASASGTETQYF.